Below are 13 T cell receptor beta chains sequenced from a single sample in a study of shared clonotypes between healthy human individuals. Profiled with immunoSEQ multiplex PCR; TCRdb holds only in-frame clones, not every one. Of around 2,000,000 clones detected, about 95% appear once; the ten largest clones hold more than 0.9%. Terminally differentiated effector memory CD45RA+ cells were excluded by CCR7 positive selection of CD45RO-negative cells. Sequenced input: naive CD8+ T cells sorted from blood. These TCRs come from a man between 18 and 35 years old in good health.

The rearrangement uses TRBV27 and TRBJ1-1, with D possibly TRBD1 on 5 matching bases. The CDR3 is made up of 13 amino acids. V was cut by 3 bases and J by 4 bases, with 9 bases left in between. CDR1 MNHEY and CDR2 SMNVEV come from the germline V gene (reference sequence). CDR3 sequence: CASSFRGPTEAFF. For the CDR3, the DNA is TGTGCCAGCAGTTTTCGGGGCCCCACTGAAGCTTTCTTT.

V and J are TRBV25-1 and TRBJ1-6; 7 bases line up with TRBD1. CDR1 is MGHDK and CDR2 is SYGVNS in the germline V gene. V lost 8 bases, J lost 3 bases, and 10 bases stayed unmatched. The CDR3 sequence is 16 residues long. CDR3 sequence reads: CASRPTGAFYNSPLHF. The CDR3 nucleotides are TGTGCCAGCCGACCCACAGGGGCCTTCTATAATTCACCCCTCCACTTT.

This clone appeared once. The CDR3 sequence is CASSEPTGGTGELFF. DNA of the CDR3: TGTGCCAGCAGTGAACCGACGGGGGGCACCGGGGAGCTGTTTTTT. The genes are TRBV6-1 and TRBJ2-2; 7 positions match TRBD2. V was pared by 2 bases and J by 4 bases, with 4 bases of the junction left unmatched. Germline CDR1 and CDR2: MNHNS and SASEGT. The CDR3 sequence is 15 residues long.

The chain joins TRBV2 to TRBJ2-7, with 8 bases fitting TRBD2. The V gene end was trimmed by 10 bases and the J gene end by 0 bases; junction bases not matched to a gene: 8. Per the germline V gene, CDR1 is SNHLY and CDR2 is FYNNEI. CDR3 length: 14 residues. The chain's CDR3 is CATSGAGASYEQYF. The CDR3 DNA reads TGTGCCACCTCCGGAGCGGGAGCCTCCTACGAGCAGTACTTC.

This clone was observed a few times. V is TRBV5-4 and J is TRBJ1-5, with a possible D match to TRBD1 (6 bases). The germline V gene has CDR1 SGHNT and CDR2 YYREEE (reference sequence). The CDR3 spans 13 residues. Deletions cut 10 bases from V and 3 bases from J, with 14 bases between. CDR3 amino acids: CASQDSPNQPQHF. CDR3 nucleotides: TGTGCCTCTCAGGACAGTCCCAATCAGCCCCAGCATTTT.

The chain couples TRBV4-1 to TRBJ1-2; 7 nucleotides match TRBD1. J gave up 3 bases and V 4 bases, and 8 bases lay outside the gene matches. The CDR3 contains 15 residues. The germline gives CDR1 MGHRA, CDR2 YSYEKL. Written as DNA, the CDR3 is TGCGCCAGCAGCCCTCTCAGGGGGGTAGACTATGGCTACACCTTC. Protein product: CASSPLRGVDYGYTF.

This chain connects TRBV5-4 to TRBJ2-3, with 7 bases fitting TRBD1. Germline CDR1 SGHNT, CDR2 YYREEE (reference sequence). This CDR3 spans 17 amino acids. With 1 base clipped from V and 0 bases from J, the junction kept 8 bases outside the gene matches. The CDR3 bases are TGTGCCAGCAGCTTGTGGGACAGCTCGCTTAGCACAGATACGCAGTATTTT. Amino acid sequence: CASSLWDSSLSTDTQYF. The whole variable domain, remainder taken from reference TRBV5-4 and TRBJ2-3, is ETGVTQSPTHLIKTRGQQVTLRCSSQSGHNTVSWYQQALGQGPQFIFQYYREEENGRGNFPPRFSGLQFPNYSSELNVNALELDDSALYLCASSLWDSSLSTDTQYFGPGTRLTVL.

J is TRBJ2-7 and V is TRBV11-2; TRBD1 aligns across 7 bases. Trimming at V came to 1 base and at J to 3 bases, leaving 3 bases not matched to a gene. Germline values: CDR1 SGHAT, CDR2 FQNNGV. This CDR3 comprises 14 residues. The CDR3 sequence is CASSLGGQYYEQYF. CDR3 nucleotide sequence: TGTGCCAGCAGCTTAGGGGGACAGTACTACGAGCAGTACTTC. The complete variable domain, with remaining parts taken from reference TRBV11-2 and TRBJ2-7, reads EAGVAQSPRYKIIEKRQSVAFWCNPISGHATLYWYQQILGQGPKLLIQFQNNGVVDDSQLPKDRFSAERLKGVDSTLKIQPAKLEDSAVYLCASSLGGQYYEQYFGPGTRLTVT.

V and J are TRBV6-6 and TRBJ2-7, with 9 bases matching TRBD2. J was trimmed by 4 bases and V by 0 bases; bases with no gene match: 4. The CDR3 contains 15 residues. Germline V CDR1 and CDR2: MNHNY, SVGAGI (reference sequence). In nucleotides, the CDR3 is TGTGCCAGCAGTTACTCTAGCGGGAGTCAATACGAGCAGTACTTC. Protein product: CASSYSSGSQYEQYF.

The J gene is TRBJ2-7, the V gene TRBV5-6, with D possibly TRBD2 on 7 matching bases. This CDR3 spans 14 amino acids. The V end was cut by 4 bases, the J end by 4 bases, with 15 bases between. CDR1 and CDR2 from the germline V gene are SGHDT and YYEEEE. The CDR3 region is CASSTRGGEYEQYF. For the CDR3, the DNA is TGTGCCAGCAGCACACGAGGGGGGGAGTACGAGCAGTACTTC.

This chain connects TRBV5-8 to TRBJ2-7; 7 positions match TRBD2. The germline V gene encodes CDR1 SGHTS and CDR2 YDEGEE. J lost 0 bases, V lost 10 bases, and 13 bases had no gene match. The CDR3 totals 15 residues. The CDR3 reads CADRGDYHSSYEQYF. In DNA, the CDR3 is TGTGCCGACCGGGGGGACTACCACAGCTCCTACGAGCAGTACTTC. The entire variable domain, with the rest obtained from reference TRBV5-8 and TRBJ2-7, is as follows: EAGVTQSPTHLIKTRGQQATLRCSPISGHTSVYWYQQALGLGLQFLLWYDEGEERNRGNFPPRFSGRQFPNYSSELNVNALELEDSALYLCADRGDYHSSYEQYFGPGTRLTVT.

Written as DNA, the CDR3 is TGTGCCAGCAGCCCCCTGACAGAGATGAACACTGAAGCTTTCTTT. This sequence encodes CASSPLTEMNTEAFF. This rearrangement joins TRBV9 to TRBJ1-1, with D possibly being TRBD1 (5 bases). Deletions cut 4 bases from V and 0 bases from J, with 13 bases between. This CDR3 comprises 15 residues. Germline V lookup: CDR1 SGDLS, CDR2 YYNGEE.

V is TRBV6-4 and J is TRBJ1-5; D is unresolved. Germline loops: CDR1 MRHNA, CDR2 SNTAGT. The length of the CDR3 is 17 residues. Trimming took 0 bases from V and 5 from J, leaving 17 bases between them. This chain's CDR3 is CASSDSIRPSQDQPQHF. The DNA of the CDR3 is TGTGCCAGCAGTGACTCGATTAGGCCAAGCCAAGATCAGCCCCAGCATTTT.